This entry describes one T cell receptor (beta chain). The table lists this clonotype with many counts. The antigen it recognizes is unknown. No base qualities exist here, and no much larger clone lies one base off it. This sample is drawn from a study of T cells in Graves' hyperthyroidism and ophthalmopathy (dated by TCRdb to the late 2010s). Background on the whole study: Peripheral blood samples were taken at the time of initial diagnosis, prior to any treatment. A discovery cohort of roughly 100 patients, 43 with Graves' ophthalmopathy and fewer than 65 with stable Graves' hyperthyroidism, was used to find distinguishing TCR V-J signatures. An independent validation cohort of some 18 hyperthyroidism patients and about 15 patients who later progressed to ophthalmopathy tested prospective prediction of ophthalmopathy. The roughly 90 discovery patients were divided at random into training and test sets in a 7:3 ratio. In more than 5 Graves' hyperthyroidism patients, the study also compared T-cell repertoires from thyroid tissue with T-cell repertoires from blood. After sampling, hyperthyroidism patients received methimazole starting at 30 mg daily, and ophthalmopathy patients received high-dose intravenous methylprednisolone. TCR Vbeta CDR3 sequencing of roughly 140 peripheral blood samples (43 ophthalmopathy, 70 to 85 hyperthyroidism and roughly 17 progressor patients) is reported in the paper.

What the research found in general, with its limitations: Most expanded thyroid clonotypes (frequency above 0.001) were also found in blood, which suggests that blood repertoires may mirror thyroid immune responses. No statistical method was used to fix the sample size in advance, and group allocation was not hidden from the investigators. A model built on a 13 V-J signature distinguished ophthalmopathy from stable hyperthyroidism, reaching about 88% sensitivity and 81.08% specificity in cross-validation and 80%/75% in testing. In validation, the model predicted progression to ophthalmopathy a median of roughly 6.1 months before onset, with over 55% sensitivity and almost 75% specificity.

Moderately to severely active disease, a Clinical Activity Score of at least 3, a NOSPECS grade of at least 4, and a duration under 3 months were present in ophthalmopathy patients. Exclusion was applied to patients with uncontrolled infections, other autoimmune diseases, pregnancy or lactation. Diagnoses were based on clinical symptoms, serum thyroxine and TRAb, thyroid ultrasound and orbital computed tomography. PBMCs were isolated from 7.5 to 10 ml of fresh peripheral blood by Ficoll-Paque density gradient centrifugation. Total RNA was extracted using Trizol reagent, and RNA quality was assessed on an Agilent 2100 Bioanalyzer. The germline V gene (reference sequence) sets CDR1 to PRHDT and CDR2 to FYEKMQ. Cut back by 4 bases and 2 bases, the V and J ends lie 15 bases apart. Measured from the cysteine to the phenylalanine, the CDR3 is 15 residues long. Of all the DNA, just the CDR3 is kept, 45 bases in frame from base 1.

Amplification of TCR beta CDR3 regions was carried out from RNA transcripts. The TCR CDR3 was subjected to a first round of RT-PCR using the HTBI primer set and the Qiagen OneStep RT-PCR kit. Libraries were constructed in a second round of multiplex PCR, after which size selection and purification were performed. Paired-end sequencing of the libraries was performed with 100 bp reads on an Illumina HiSeq2000. The source study handled its data this way. SOAPnuke was used to process the raw data, removing reads that contained adapters or uncalled bases, had a mean Phred below 15, or lacked an exact match to the constant primer or identifier. COPE v1.2.5 was used to merge high-quality paired reads, and clonotypes were defined as unique nucleotide sequences. Clonotypes were aligned to IMGT TRBV, TRBD and TRBJ reference segments using MiTCR v1.1. Only V-J combinations with frequency above 0.0001, covering about 99% of repertoires, were analysed. The TCS score was defined as the ratio of F50 (clonal expansion) to E x V (chaos), calculated using BLOSUM62-based TCRdist between CDR3 peptides within each V-J. Welch's t-statistics and random forest reduced 500 to 550 V-J features to some 14, which were used in a naive Bayes classifier (R e1071). The Morisita-Horn index was used to measure how similar the thyroid and blood repertoires were. Using fastp at Q25 and MiXCR, TCRdb reprocessed the public reads and kept productive beta chains. Each CDR3 protein gets just one entry, which takes the most common genes and DNA from the rows behind it. TCRdb, not the authors, supplied the V and J calls. The sample records 50,000 to 60,000 distinct CDR3 sequences, just under 50% of which are singletons. Of the sample, around 12% is held by the ten largest clones.

The sequence joins TRBV13 to TRBJ2-7, with the D gene not clear enough to name. The sequence derives from a woman aged 25-40 years with Graves' ophthalmopathy. The sequencing sample was made of blood. The DNA sequence is given as TGTGCCAGCAGCTCGCTCTTAAGAAGGCCCTACGAGCAGTACTTC. Its coded protein is CASSSLLRRPYEQYF. With the portions outside the CDR3 filled from the reference TRBV13 and TRBJ2-7 genes, the complete variable region becomes AAGVIQSPRHLIKEKRETATLKCYPIPRHDTVYWYQQGPGQDPQFLISFYEKMQSDKGSIPDRFSAQQFSDYHSELNMSSLELGDSALYFCASSSLLRRPYEQYFGPGTRLTVT.